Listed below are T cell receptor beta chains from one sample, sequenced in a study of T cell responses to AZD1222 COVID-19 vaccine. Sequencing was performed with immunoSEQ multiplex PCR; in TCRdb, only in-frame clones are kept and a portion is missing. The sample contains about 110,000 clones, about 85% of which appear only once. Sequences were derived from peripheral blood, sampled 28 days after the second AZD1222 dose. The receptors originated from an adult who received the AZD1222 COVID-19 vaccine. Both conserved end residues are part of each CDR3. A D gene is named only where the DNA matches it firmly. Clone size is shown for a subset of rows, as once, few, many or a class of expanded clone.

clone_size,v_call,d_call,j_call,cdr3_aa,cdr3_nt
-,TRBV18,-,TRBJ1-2,CASSPLRRHPYGYTF,TGTGCCAGCTCACCATTGCGCAGGCACCCGTACGGCTACACCTTC
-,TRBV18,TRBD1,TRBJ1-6,CASSPLPDRVNSPLHF,TGTGCCAGCTCACCCCTTCCTGACAGGGTAAATTCACCCCTCCACTTT
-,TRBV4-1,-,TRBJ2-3,CASSQVRLRGDTQYF,TGCGCCAGCAGCCAAGTTCGTCTGAGGGGAGATACGCAGTATTTT
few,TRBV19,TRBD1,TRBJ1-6,CASSLQGRDSPLHF,TGTGCCAGTAGTTTACAGGGGAGGGATTCACCCCTCCACTTT
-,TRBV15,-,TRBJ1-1,CATSRSGAENTEAFF,TGTGCCACCAGCAGATCAGGGGCAGAGAACACTGAAGCTTTCTTT
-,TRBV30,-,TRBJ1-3,CAWTSRNTIYF,TGTGCCTGGACCAGCCGAAACACCATATATTTT
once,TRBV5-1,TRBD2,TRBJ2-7,CASSLEPEAGGLYEQYF,TGCGCCAGCAGCTTGGAGCCGGAGGCGGGAGGTTTGTACGAGCAGTACTTC
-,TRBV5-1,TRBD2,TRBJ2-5,CASSFPGLAGQETQYF,TGCGCCAGCAGCTTCCCAGGACTAGCGGGTCAAGAGACCCAGTACTTC
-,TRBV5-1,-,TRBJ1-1,CASSPEMNTEAFF,TGCGCCAGCAGCCCCGAGATGAACACTGAAGCTTTCTTT
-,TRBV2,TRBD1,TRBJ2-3,CASSDRDSSFTDTQYF,TGTGCCAGCAGTGACCGGGACAGTTCATTCACAGATACGCAGTATTTT
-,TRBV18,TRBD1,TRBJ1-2,CASSPDREGGYTF,TGTGCCAGCTCACCCGACAGGGAGGGAGGCTACACCTTC
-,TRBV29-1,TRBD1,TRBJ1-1,CSRDRGFWTEAFF,TGCAGCAGGGACAGGGGGTTCTGGACTGAAGCTTTCTTT
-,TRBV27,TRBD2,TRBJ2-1,CASSFGGRANNEQFF,TGTGCCAGCAGTTTTGGAGGGAGGGCCAACAATGAGCAGTTCTTC
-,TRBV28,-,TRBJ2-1,CASLIGGEPYNEQFF,TGTGCCAGCCTTATCGGGGGAGAACCCTACAATGAGCAGTTCTTC
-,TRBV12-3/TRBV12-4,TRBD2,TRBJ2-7,CASSRGGSYEQYF,TGTGCCAGCAGCCGCGGGGGCTCCTACGAGCAGTACTTC
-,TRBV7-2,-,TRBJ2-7,CASSLMVQGGEQYF,TGTGCCAGCAGCCTAATGGTACAGGGCGGCGAGCAGTACTTC
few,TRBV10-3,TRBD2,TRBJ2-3,CAISESSVRLARTDTQYF,TGTGCCATCAGTGAGTCATCAGTACGACTAGCAAGGACAGATACGCAGTATTTT
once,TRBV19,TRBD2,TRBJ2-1,CASSNSGSYNEQFF,TGTGCCAGTAGTAATAGCGGGAGCTACAATGAGCAGTTCTTC
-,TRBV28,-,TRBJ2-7,CASSRNFYEQYF,TGTGCCAGCAGCAGAAACTTCTACGAGCAGTACTTC
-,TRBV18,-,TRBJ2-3,CASSPLQVPSTDTQYF,TGTGCCAGCTCACCACTTCAGGTCCCTAGCACAGATACGCAGTATTTT
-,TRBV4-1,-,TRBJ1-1,CASSHTSARSEAFF,TGCGCCAGCAGCCATACCTCGGCCCGCTCTGAAGCTTTCTTT
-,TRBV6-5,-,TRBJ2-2,CASSYEVRVYTGELFF,TGTGCCAGCAGTTACGAAGTCAGGGTGTACACCGGGGAGCTGTTTTTT
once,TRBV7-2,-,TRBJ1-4,CASSFTTNEKLFF,TGTGCCAGCAGCTTCACAACTAATGAAAAACTGTTTTTT
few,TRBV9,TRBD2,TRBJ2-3,CASSVGTSVATDTQYF,TGTGCCAGCAGCGTAGGGACTAGCGTTGCCACAGATACGCAGTATTTT
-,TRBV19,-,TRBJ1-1,CASSMPGGAWTEAFF,TGTGCCAGTAGTATGCCGGGGGGCGCATGGACTGAAGCTTTCTTT
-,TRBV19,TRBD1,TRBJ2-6,CASGQGFGANVLTF,TGTGCCAGCGGACAGGGGTTTGGGGCCAACGTCCTGACTTTC
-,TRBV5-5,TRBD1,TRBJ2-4,CASSLVQGATKNIQYF,TGTGCCAGCAGCTTGGTCCAGGGGGCCACCAAAAACATTCAGTACTTC
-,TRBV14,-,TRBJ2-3,CASSQVSGGRTDTQYF,TGTGCCAGCAGCCAAGTGTCAGGGGGGCGGACAGATACGCAGTATTTT
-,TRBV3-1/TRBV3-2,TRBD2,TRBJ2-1,CASSQDGGEVYNEQFF,TGTGCCAGCAGCCAAGACGGGGGGGAGGTCTACAATGAGCAGTTCTTC
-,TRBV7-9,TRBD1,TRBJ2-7,CASSRTGSAGNEQYF,TGTGCCAGCAGCCGGACAGGGTCCGCAGGGAACGAGCAGTACTTC
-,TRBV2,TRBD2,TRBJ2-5,CASSGIAGGPETQYF,TGTGCCAGCAGTGGGATAGCGGGGGGGCCCGAGACCCAGTACTTC
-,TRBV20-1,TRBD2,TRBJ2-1,CSAKRDGEQFF,TGCAGTGCTAAGCGGGATGGTGAGCAGTTCTTC
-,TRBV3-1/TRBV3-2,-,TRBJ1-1,CASRNTDHTEAFF,TGTGCCAGCAGAAACACAGATCACACTGAAGCTTTCTTT
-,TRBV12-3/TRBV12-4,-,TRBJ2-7,CASSSSGTFEQYF,TGTGCCAGCAGTTCTTCCGGGACGTTCGAGCAGTACTTC
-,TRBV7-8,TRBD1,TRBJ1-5,CASSITGTGGRNQPQHF,TGTGCCAGCAGCATAACCGGGACAGGGGGCCGCAATCAGCCCCAGCATTTT
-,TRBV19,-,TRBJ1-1,CASSINHLSNTEAFF,TGTGCCAGTAGTATCAATCACCTGTCGAACACTGAAGCTTTCTTT
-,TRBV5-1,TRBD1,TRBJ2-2,CASRDPGQGSSGELFF,TGCGCCAGCAGAGACCCGGGACAGGGGTCAAGCGGGGAGCTGTTTTTT
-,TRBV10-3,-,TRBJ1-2,CAISEQGTGVYGYTF,TGTGCCATCAGTGAACAGGGTACGGGCGTGTACGGCTACACCTTC
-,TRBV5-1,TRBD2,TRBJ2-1,CASSKAGTSGFDEQFF,TGCGCCAGCAGCAAGGCCGGGACTAGCGGGTTCGATGAGCAGTTCTTC
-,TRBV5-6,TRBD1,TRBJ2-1,CASSFDRGPVYSSYNEQFF,TGTGCCAGCAGCTTCGACAGGGGGCCAGTTTATAGCTCCTACAATGAGCAGTTCTTC